Presented here are 9 T cell receptor beta chains from one specimen sequenced in a study of control samples from healthy donors and cancer patients. Sequenced by immunoSEQ multiplex PCR; TCRdb stores in-frame clones only, minus some. The sample includes tens of thousands of clones, roughly 85% of them seen just once. The specimen was PBMCs. The receptors come from a man between 60 and 70 years old with head and neck cancer.

The chain couples TRBV5-5 to TRBJ2-7, with 11 bases aligning to TRBD1. This CDR3 has 16 residues. Germline assignment: CDR1 SGHKS and CDR2 YYEKEE (reference sequence). J lost 6 bases, V lost 0 bases, and 8 bases had no gene match. CDR3 loop: CASSLDPGTGGVEQYV. In DNA form, the CDR3 reads TGTGCCAGCAGCTTGGATCCCGGGACAGGGGGAGTCGAGCAGTACGTC.

V and J are TRBV30 and TRBJ1-5, with a possible D match to TRBD1 (6 bases). V shed 1 base and J shed 7 bases, with 17 bases lying between them. The CDR3 has 15 amino acids. CDR1 and CDR2 from the germline V gene are GTSNPN and SVGIG (reference sequence). This chain's CDR3 is CAWSEGGLGRQPQHF. The CDR3 DNA reads TGTGCCTGGAGTGAAGGGGGACTGGGTCGCCAGCCCCAGCATTTT. The complete variable domain, with remaining parts taken from reference TRBV30 and TRBJ1-5, reads SQTIHQWPATLVQPVGSPLSLECTVEGTSNPNLYWYRQAAGRGLQLLFYSVGIGQISSEVPQNLSASRPQDRQFILSSKKLLLSDSGFYLCAWSEGGLGRQPQHFGDGTRLSIL.

The chain links TRBV10-2 to TRBJ2-1; D is perhaps TRBD2 (6 bases). The CDR3 sequence is 15 residues long. Trimming cost V 9 bases and J 8 bases, with 23 bases left between them. Germline assignment: CDR1 WSHSY and CDR2 SAAADI. The CDR3 DNA follows: TGCGCCAGTAATGATCCTCCGGGACTTAGGCATGAGCAGTTCTTC. It yields the protein CASNDPPGLRHEQFF.

This clone was counted only a few times. This rearrangement joins TRBV3-1 (or the pseudogene TRBV3-2) to TRBJ1-6, with 7 bases aligning to TRBD1. V lost 5 bases to trimming and J lost 7 bases; unmatched junction nucleotides: 8. The germline gives CDR1 LGHDT, CDR2 YNNKEL (reference sequence). This CDR3 comprises 15 residues. In DNA form, the CDR3 reads TGTGCCAGCAGCGAGGCACAGGGGTGGAATTCACCCCTCCACTTT. Translating gives CASSEAQGWNSPLHF.

The genes are TRBV3-1 (or the pseudogene TRBV3-2) and TRBJ1-5, with D unclear. The CDR3 sequence is 14 residues long. Germline V gene lookup returns CDR1 LGHDT and CDR2 YNNKEL (reference sequence). V shed 4 bases and J shed 4 bases, with 11 bases lying between them. The CDR3 here is CASSPAGSNQPQHF. CDR3 DNA: TGTGCCAGCAGCCCCGCCGGGTCTAATCAGCCCCAGCATTTT.

This rearrangement joins TRBV9 to TRBJ1-4; D is ambiguous. Germline V CDR1 and CDR2: SGDLS, YYNGEE. This CDR3 has 15 residues. V dropped 0 bases and J dropped 7 bases, with 13 bases sitting between them. The CDR3 loop reads CASSVEALGSEKLFF. Written as DNA, the CDR3 is TGTGCCAGCAGCGTAGAAGCCCTTGGGAGTGAAAAACTGTTTTTT.

The V call is TRBV5-1, the J call TRBJ2-7; the D call may be TRBD1 or TRBD2 (6 bases each). Trimming removed 4 bases from V and 7 bases from J, with 18 bases in between. Germline CDR1 reads SGHRS; CDR2 reads YFSETQ. The CDR3 loop spans 14 amino acids. This CDR3 is CASSPGAGPGEQYF. DNA of the CDR3: TGCGCCAGCAGCCCGGGGGCGGGTCCGGGGGAGCAGTACTTC.

J is TRBJ1-1 and V is TRBV13; the match to TRBD1 covers 7 bases. CDR3 size: 14 residues. Germline trimming cut 6 bases from V and 5 bases from J; bases unmatched to any gene: 9. Germline V gene sequence: CDR1 PRHDT, CDR2 FYEKMQ (reference sequence). This CDR3 reads CASSPQGGRTEAFF. In DNA form, the CDR3 reads TGTGCCAGCAGTCCCCAGGGGGGGCGAACTGAAGCTTTCTTT.

The V and J genes are TRBV7-2 and TRBJ1-6; D not certain. The germline V gene encodes CDR1 SGHTA and CDR2 FQGNSA. V was pared by 3 bases and J by 13 bases, with 13 bases between. There are 13 residues in the CDR3. CDR3 DNA sequence: TGTGCCAGCAGCTTCGGGTCTCTTAAGCCCCTCCACTTT. It translates to CASSFGSLKPLHF.